One sample yielded the 21 T cell receptor beta chains listed below, sequenced in a study of blood T cell repertoires in COVID-19. Sequenced by immunoSEQ multiplex PCR; TCRdb stores in-frame clones only, minus some. This table has some 260,000 clones, 70% to 90% appearing once. Sequencing was performed on peripheral blood. The receptors stem from a woman aged 40-49 years who had recovered from COVID-19.

CDR3 amino acids: CASSLEGLAGGPNEQFF. The CDR3 bases are TGTGCCAGCAGCTTAGAGGGACTAGCGGGAGGGCCCAATGAGCAGTTCTTC. The V call is TRBV7-8, the J call TRBJ2-1, with 16 positions matching TRBD2. The CDR3 covers 17 residues. Germline V gene data show CDR1 as SGHVS and CDR2 as FQNEAQ. With V trimmed by 1 base and J by 6 bases, 3 bases remained unmatched.

The genes are TRBV12-3 or TRBV12-4 and TRBJ2-2; D is uncertain. This CDR3 is 13 amino acids long. V lost 1 base and J 3 bases, leaving 3 bases between the germline ends. The CDR3 coding sequence is TGTGCCAGCAGTTTAGGGCACACCGGGGAGCTGTTTTTT. Translation: CASSLGHTGELFF.

J is TRBJ2-1 and V is TRBV7-2, with D perhaps matching TRBD1 (5 bases). V lost 1 base to trimming and J lost 5 bases, with 9 bases between them. The CDR3 has 14 residues. In germline, CDR1 is SGHTA, CDR2 FQGNSA. The CDR3 nucleotides read TGTGCCAGCAGCTTAGGGCCAGGGAACAATGAGCAGTTCTTC. Translating it yields CASSLGPGNNEQFF.

The CDR3 region is CASSPGLAGGRMNTGELFF. For the CDR3, the DNA is TGCGCCAGCAGCCCCGGACTAGCGGGAGGGCGTATGAACACCGGGGAGCTGTTTTTT. V gene TRBV5-1 combines with J gene TRBJ2-2; 15 bases align to TRBD2. J was trimmed by 1 base and V by 4 bases; bases with no gene match: 8. CDR3 size: 19 residues. Looked up from germline, CDR1 is SGHRS and CDR2 is YFSETQ. Combining the CDR3 with reference TRBV5-1 and TRBJ2-2 gives the whole variable domain KAGVTQTPRYLIKTRGQQVTLSCSPISGHRSVSWYQQTPGQGLQFLFEYFSETQRNKGNFPGRFSGRQFSNSRSEMNVSTLELGDSALYLCASSPGLAGGRMNTGELFFGEGSRLTVL.

The chain has TRBV6-4 and TRBJ1-4; 8 bases map to TRBD1. J gave up 8 bases and V 6 bases, and 11 bases lay outside the gene matches. There are 15 residues in the CDR3. CDR1 and CDR2 (germline): MRHNA, SNTAGT. In DNA form, the CDR3 reads TGTGCCAGCAGGCCCGGGACAGGCCTCGGGGAAAAACTGTTTTTT. Translating it yields CASRPGTGLGEKLFF.

V usage is TRBV10-3 and J usage is TRBJ2-1; 12 positions match TRBD2. After removal of 11 bases from V and 4 bases from J, the junction contained 3 bases not matched to a gene. Per the germline V gene, CDR1 is ENHRY and CDR2 is SYGVKD. The CDR3 spans 13 residues. CDR3 protein: CASSGRAYNEQFF. The CDR3 coding sequence is TGTGCCTCTAGCGGGAGGGCGTACAATGAGCAGTTCTTC.

The chain joins TRBV9 to TRBJ2-2, with a weak D call TRBD2 (5 bases). Trimming left V 2 bases short and J 2 bases short, with 10 bases between. Germline V CDR1 and CDR2: SGDLS, YYNGEE. CDR3 length: 15 residues. CDR3 residues: CASSVLDFNTGELFF. DNA for the CDR3: TGTGCCAGCAGCGTCCTGGACTTCAACACCGGGGAGCTGTTTTTT. Supplemented by reference TRBV9 and TRBJ2-2, the full variable domain reads DSGVTQTPKHLITATGQRVTLRCSPRSGDLSVYWYQQSLDQGLQFLIQYYNGEERAKGNILERFSAQQFPDLHSELNLSSLELGDSALYFCASSVLDFNTGELFFGEGSRLTVL.

V gene TRBV6-5 combines with J gene TRBJ2-5; D might be TRBD2 (7 bases). V lost 9 bases and J lost 7, with 24 bases in between. Germline assignment: CDR1 MNHEY and CDR2 SVGAGI. CDR3 size: 15 residues. CDR3 coding DNA: TGTGCCAGTTCCCCGGGGGGCCCAAGAGCCGGGACCCAGTACTTC. Its translation: CASSPGGPRAGTQYF.

The chain links TRBV28 to TRBJ1-2; D perhaps matches TRBD1 (6 bases). The V and J ends lost 6 bases and 0 bases respectively, with 11 bases between them. Germline loops: CDR1 MDHEN, CDR2 SYDVKM. The CDR3 length is 14 residues. CDR3 sequence reads: CASSGQPPNYGYTF. The CDR3 region has the DNA TGTGCCAGCAGCGGACAGCCCCCTAACTATGGCTACACCTTC.

This rearrangement joins TRBV5-6 to TRBJ1-6; 7 nucleotides match TRBD1. Trimming removed 0 bases from V and 14 bases from J; junction bases left unmatched: 14. Looked up from germline, CDR1 is SGHDT and CDR2 is YYEEEE. This CDR3 has 16 residues. The DNA for the CDR3 is TGTGCCAGCAGCTTGGGGCGTGGGCAGGGGGTAGTTGCCCTCCACTTT. This gives the protein CASSLGRGQGVVALHF.

The gene calls are TRBV7-2 and TRBJ1-5; 7 bases line up with TRBD1. This CDR3 contains 17 residues. Trimming took 1 base from V and 0 from J; bases not matched to a gene: 6. CDR1 and CDR2 from the germline V gene are SGHTA and FQGNSA. The CDR3 region has the DNA TGTGCCAGCAGCTTAGGAGGGACAGCGTCTAGCAATCAGCCCCAGCATTTT. This encodes CASSLGGTASSNQPQHF.

This chain links TRBV3-1 (or the pseudogene TRBV3-2) with TRBJ1-1; D gene uncertain. Germline CDR1 is LGHDT and CDR2 is YNNKEL (reference sequence). With 5 bases removed from V and 2 bases from J, the gap between germline ends came to 12 bases. The length of the CDR3 is 14 residues. This CDR3 reads CASSARHLNTEAFF. CDR3 nucleotides: TGTGCCAGCAGCGCGCGACACCTAAACACTGAAGCTTTCTTT.

This chain joins TRBV6-2 or TRBV6-3 and TRBJ2-1; the D gene is possibly TRBD2 (5 bases). V was trimmed by 0 bases and J by 2 bases, leaving 14 bases between them. Per the germline V gene, CDR1 is MNHEY and CDR2 is SVGEGT. The CDR3 is 17 residues long. The CDR3 loop is CASSYSGEPTPYNEQFF. The DNA of the CDR3 is TGTGCCAGCAGTTACTCCGGGGAGCCTACCCCCTACAATGAGCAGTTCTTC.

The chain joins TRBV7-2 to TRBJ2-5, with 10 nucleotides matching TRBD2. CDR1 is SGHTA and CDR2 is FQGNSA in the germline V gene. This CDR3 region has 16 residues. V shed 5 bases, J shed 5 bases, and the junction held 11 bases outside the gene matches. CDR3 amino acids: CASSQRGGLAWETQYF. The CDR3 coding sequence is TGTGCCAGCAGCCAGCGGGGGGGACTAGCGTGGGAGACCCAGTACTTC.

The CDR3 region has the DNA TGTGCCAGCTCACTTCAGACAGGGGCGCTAAACAATGAGCAGTTCTTC. It specifies CASSLQTGALNNEQFF. The rearrangement uses TRBV18 and TRBJ2-1; 8 bases agree with TRBD1. The ends lost 4 bases at V and 5 bases at J; junction bases unmatched: 10. The CDR3 has 16 amino acids. The V gene's germline CDR1 is KGHSH and CDR2 LQKENI.

This clone has a handful of counts. The rearrangement joins TRBV6-2 or TRBV6-3 to TRBJ1-5; TRBD1 aligns across 7 bases. The CDR3 sequence is 19 residues long. The V and J ends lost 0 bases and 3 bases, in that order; junction bases with no gene match: 14. Germline V gene data show CDR1 as MNHEY and CDR2 as SVGEGT. CDR3 residues: CASSYSIDSGQAFNQPQHF. Written as DNA, the CDR3 is TGTGCCAGCAGTTACTCGATCGATAGCGGACAGGCCTTCAATCAGCCCCAGCATTTT.

The chain couples TRBV7-2 to TRBJ2-7; TRBD2 matches at 8 bases. The germline V gene encodes CDR1 SGHTA and CDR2 FQGNSA. V shed 0 bases and J 1 base; nucleotides not matched to a gene: 5. The CDR3 spans 16 residues. CDR3 amino acids: CASSLAAGGASYEQYF. CDR3 nucleotides: TGTGCCAGCAGCTTAGCGGCGGGAGGCGCGTCCTACGAGCAGTACTTC.

This chain uses TRBV9 with TRBJ1-6, with 8 positions matching TRBD1. Germline-derived CDR1 and CDR2 are SGDLS and YYNGEE. CDR3 length equals 15 residues. Losses at the gene ends were 0 bases for V and 8 bases for J; bases not matched to a gene: 4. The CDR3: CASSVVGTGYSPLHF. CDR3 DNA sequence: TGTGCCAGCAGCGTAGTCGGGACAGGATATTCACCCCTCCACTTT.

A single count supports this clone. The chain recombines TRBV6-6 with TRBJ1-2; possible D gene TRBD1, 5 bases. V was trimmed by 2 bases and J by 14 bases, leaving 18 bases between them. Germline V gene lookup returns CDR1 MNHNY and CDR2 SVGAGI (reference sequence). This CDR3 region has 13 residues. The CDR3 sequence: CASSYPRAGQWTF. The DNA for the CDR3 is TGTGCCAGCAGTTACCCCCGTGCAGGGCAGTGGACCTTC.

The chain recombines TRBV14 with TRBJ2-1, with TRBD2 matching over 8 bases. Trimming removed 4 bases from V and 12 bases from J; junction bases left unmatched: 17. CDR3 length equals 16 residues. Per germline, CDR1 SGHDN and CDR2 FVKESK. In DNA form, the CDR3 reads TGTGCCAGCAGCCTGGGTGTCTGGCGGGAGGCACGGGGGCAGTTCTTC. This gives the protein CASSLGVWREARGQFF. Full variable domain (missing parts from reference TRBV14 and TRBJ2-1): EAGVTQFPSHSVIEKGQTVTLRCDPISGHDNLYWYRRVMGKEIKFLLHFVKESKQDESGMPNNRFLAERTGGTYSTLKVQPAELEDSGVYFCASSLGVWREARGQFFGPGTRLTVL.

This chain uses TRBV7-8 with TRBJ1-5; D is unresolved. Per the germline V gene, CDR1 is SGHVS and CDR2 is FQNEAQ. This CDR3 spans 15 amino acids. Deletions cut 0 bases from V and 3 bases from J, with 9 bases between. This CDR3 reads CASSLAAVANQPQHF. For the CDR3, the DNA is TGTGCCAGCAGCTTAGCTGCGGTGGCCAATCAGCCCCAGCATTTT.